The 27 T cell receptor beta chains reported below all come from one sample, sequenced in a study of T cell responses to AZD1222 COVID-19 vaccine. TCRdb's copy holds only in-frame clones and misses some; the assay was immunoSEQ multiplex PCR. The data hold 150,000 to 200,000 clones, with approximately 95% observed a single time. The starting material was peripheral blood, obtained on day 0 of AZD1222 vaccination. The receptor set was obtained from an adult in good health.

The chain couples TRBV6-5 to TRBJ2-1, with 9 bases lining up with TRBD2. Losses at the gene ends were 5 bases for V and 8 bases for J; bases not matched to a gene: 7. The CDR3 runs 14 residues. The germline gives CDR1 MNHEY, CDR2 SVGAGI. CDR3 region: CASSPLPSGDEQFF. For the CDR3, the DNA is TGTGCCAGCAGTCCGCTCCCTAGCGGGGATGAGCAGTTCTTC.

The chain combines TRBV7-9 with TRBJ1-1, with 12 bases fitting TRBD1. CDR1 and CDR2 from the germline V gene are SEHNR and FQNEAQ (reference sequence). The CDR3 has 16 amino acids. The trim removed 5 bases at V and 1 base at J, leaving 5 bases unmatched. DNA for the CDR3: TGTGCCAGCAGCCTGGGACAGGGGGCGGGGAACACTGAAGCTTTCTTT. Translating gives CASSLGQGAGNTEAFF.

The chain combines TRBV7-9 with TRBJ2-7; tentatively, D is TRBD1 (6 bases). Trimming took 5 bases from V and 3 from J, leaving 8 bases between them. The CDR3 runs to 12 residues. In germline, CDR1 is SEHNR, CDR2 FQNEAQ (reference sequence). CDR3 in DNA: TGTGCCAGCAGCGGACAGAACTACGAGCAGTACTTC. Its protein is CASSGQNYEQYF. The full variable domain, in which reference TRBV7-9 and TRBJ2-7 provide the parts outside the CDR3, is DTGVSQNPRHKITKRGQNVTFRCDPISEHNRLYWYRQTLGQGPEFLTYFQNEAQLEKSRLLSDRFSAERPKGSFSTLEIQRTEQGDSAMYLCASSGQNYEQYFGPGTRLTVT.

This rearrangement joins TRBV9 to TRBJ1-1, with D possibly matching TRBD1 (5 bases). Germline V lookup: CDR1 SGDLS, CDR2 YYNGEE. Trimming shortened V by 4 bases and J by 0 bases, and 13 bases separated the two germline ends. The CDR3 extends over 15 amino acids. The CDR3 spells CASSPQGGVNTEAFF. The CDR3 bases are TGTGCCAGCAGCCCTCAGGGTGGGGTGAACACTGAAGCTTTCTTT. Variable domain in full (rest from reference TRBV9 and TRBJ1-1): DSGVTQTPKHLITATGQRVTLRCSPRSGDLSVYWYQQSLDQGLQFLIQYYNGEERAKGNILERFSAQQFPDLHSELNLSSLELGDSALYFCASSPQGGVNTEAFFGQGTRLTVV.

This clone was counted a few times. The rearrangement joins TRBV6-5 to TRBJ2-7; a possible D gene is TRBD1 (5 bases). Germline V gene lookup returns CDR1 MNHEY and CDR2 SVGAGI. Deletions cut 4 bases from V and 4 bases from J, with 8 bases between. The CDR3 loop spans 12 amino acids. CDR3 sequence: CASSLQGYEQYF. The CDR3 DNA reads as TGTGCCAGCAGTTTGCAGGGATACGAGCAGTACTTC.

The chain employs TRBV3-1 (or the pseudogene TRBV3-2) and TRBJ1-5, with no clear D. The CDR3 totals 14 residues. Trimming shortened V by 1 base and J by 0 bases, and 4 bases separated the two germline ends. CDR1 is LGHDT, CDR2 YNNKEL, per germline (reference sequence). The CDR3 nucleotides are TGTGCCAGCAGCCAAGGGGATAGCAATCAGCCCCAGCATTTT. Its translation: CASSQGDSNQPQHF.

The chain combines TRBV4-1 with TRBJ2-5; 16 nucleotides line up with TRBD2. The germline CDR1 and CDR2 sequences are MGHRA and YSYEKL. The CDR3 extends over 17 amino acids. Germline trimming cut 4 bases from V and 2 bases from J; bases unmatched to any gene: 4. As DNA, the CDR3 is TGCGCCAGCAGCCTCTCGGGACTAGCGGGGGGGCAAGAGACCCAGTACTTC. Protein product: CASSLSGLAGGQETQYF.

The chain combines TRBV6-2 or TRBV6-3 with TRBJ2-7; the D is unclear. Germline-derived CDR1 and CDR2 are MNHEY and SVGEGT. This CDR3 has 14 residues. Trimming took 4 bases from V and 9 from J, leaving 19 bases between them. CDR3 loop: CASSFTTRYSMQYF. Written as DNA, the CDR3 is TGTGCCAGCAGTTTCACGACACGCTACTCAATGCAGTACTTC.

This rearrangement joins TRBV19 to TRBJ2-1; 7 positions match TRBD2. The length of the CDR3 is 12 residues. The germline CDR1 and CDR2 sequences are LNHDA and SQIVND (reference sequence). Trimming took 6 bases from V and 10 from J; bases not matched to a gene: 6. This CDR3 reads CASSSGASEQFF. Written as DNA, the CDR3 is TGTGCCAGTAGCAGCGGGGCATCGGAGCAGTTCTTC.

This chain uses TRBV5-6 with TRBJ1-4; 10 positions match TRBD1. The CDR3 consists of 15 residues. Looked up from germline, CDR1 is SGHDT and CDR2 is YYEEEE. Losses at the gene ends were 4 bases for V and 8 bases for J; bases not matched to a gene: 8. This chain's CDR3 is CASSRRDRGYEKLFF. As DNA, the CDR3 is TGTGCCAGCAGCCGCCGGGACAGGGGATACGAAAAACTGTTTTTT.

The CDR3 spells CASSLPLTRTAHYGYTF. The CDR3 DNA reads as TGTGCCAGCAGTCTACCCCTAACTAGGACCGCGCACTATGGCTACACCTTC. This chain links TRBV28 with TRBJ1-2; unclear D gene. CDR1 and CDR2 (germline): MDHEN, SYDVKM. This CDR3 is built from 17 residues. With 5 bases removed from V and 3 bases from J, the gap between germline ends came to 22 bases.

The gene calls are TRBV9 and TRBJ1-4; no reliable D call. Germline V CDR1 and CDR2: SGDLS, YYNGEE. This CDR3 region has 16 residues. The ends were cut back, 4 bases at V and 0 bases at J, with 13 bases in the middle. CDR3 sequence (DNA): TGTGCCAGCAGCACAAGGGCTGGAGCAACTAATGAAAAACTGTTTTTT. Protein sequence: CASSTRAGATNEKLFF.

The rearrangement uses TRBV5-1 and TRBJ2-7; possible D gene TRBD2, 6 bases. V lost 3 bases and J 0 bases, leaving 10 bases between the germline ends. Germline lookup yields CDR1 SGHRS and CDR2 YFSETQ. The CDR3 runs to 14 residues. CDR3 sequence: CASSSVAASYEQYF. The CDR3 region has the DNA TGCGCCAGCAGCTCGGTAGCGGCCTCCTACGAGCAGTACTTC.

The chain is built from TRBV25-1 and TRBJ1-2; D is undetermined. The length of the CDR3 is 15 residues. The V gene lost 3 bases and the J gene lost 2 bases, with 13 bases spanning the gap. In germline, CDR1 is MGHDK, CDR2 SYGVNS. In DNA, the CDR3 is TGTGCCAGCAGTGATGGCCCCAAACTAAACTATGGCTACACCTTC. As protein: CASSDGPKLNYGYTF.

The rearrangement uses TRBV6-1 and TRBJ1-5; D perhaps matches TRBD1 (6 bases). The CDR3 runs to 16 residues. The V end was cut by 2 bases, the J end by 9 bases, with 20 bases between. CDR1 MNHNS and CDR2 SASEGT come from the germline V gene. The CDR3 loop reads CASSEKPSGAPGPQHF. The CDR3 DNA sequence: TGTGCCAGCAGTGAAAAACCCTCAGGGGCCCCCGGGCCCCAGCATTTT.

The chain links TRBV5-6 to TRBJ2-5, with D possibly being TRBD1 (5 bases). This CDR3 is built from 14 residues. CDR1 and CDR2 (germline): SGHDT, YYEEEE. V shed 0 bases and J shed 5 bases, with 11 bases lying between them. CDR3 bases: TGTGCCAGCAGCTTGGGGGGCGATTCGGAGACCCAGTACTTC. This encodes CASSLGGDSETQYF.

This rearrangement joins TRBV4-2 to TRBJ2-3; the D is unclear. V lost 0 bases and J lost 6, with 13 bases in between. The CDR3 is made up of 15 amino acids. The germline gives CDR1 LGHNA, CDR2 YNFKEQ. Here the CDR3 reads CASSQEWGGVDTQYF. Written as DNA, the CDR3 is TGTGCCAGCAGCCAAGAGTGGGGTGGGGTGGATACGCAGTATTTT.

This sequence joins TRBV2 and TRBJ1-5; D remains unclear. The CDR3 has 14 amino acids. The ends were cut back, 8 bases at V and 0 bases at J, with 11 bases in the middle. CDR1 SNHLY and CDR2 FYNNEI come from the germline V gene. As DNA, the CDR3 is TGTGCCAGCTGGGCGGGGAATAGCAATCAGCCCCAGCATTTT. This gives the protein CASWAGNSNQPQHF.

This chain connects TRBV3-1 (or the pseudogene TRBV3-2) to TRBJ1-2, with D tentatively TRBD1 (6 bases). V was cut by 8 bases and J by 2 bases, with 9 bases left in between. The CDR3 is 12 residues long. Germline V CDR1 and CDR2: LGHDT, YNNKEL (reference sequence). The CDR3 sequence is CASGQTNYGYTF. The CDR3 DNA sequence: TGTGCCAGCGGACAGACCAACTATGGCTACACCTTC.

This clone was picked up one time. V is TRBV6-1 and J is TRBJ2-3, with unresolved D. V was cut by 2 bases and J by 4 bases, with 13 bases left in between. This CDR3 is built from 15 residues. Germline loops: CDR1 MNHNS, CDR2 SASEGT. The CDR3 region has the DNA TGTGCCAGCAGTGAACCCTGGTTAGCCTCAGATACGCAGTATTTT. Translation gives CASSEPWLASDTQYF.

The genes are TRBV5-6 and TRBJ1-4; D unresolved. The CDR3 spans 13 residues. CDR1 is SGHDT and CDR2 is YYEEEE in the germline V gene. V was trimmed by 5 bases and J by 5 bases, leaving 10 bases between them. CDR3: CASRSFGNEKLFF. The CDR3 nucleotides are TGTGCCAGCAGGTCATTTGGAAATGAAAAACTGTTTTTT.

The CDR3 nucleotides read TGCGCCAGCAGCCCTCTTCCGTGGCAAGCGGACGATGGGAGCACAGATACGCAGTATTTT. Protein sequence: CASSPLPWQADDGSTDTQYF. The rearrangement joins TRBV5-1 to TRBJ2-3; possibly TRBD2 for D (5 bases). Trimming removed 4 bases from V and 0 bases from J, with 27 bases in between. This CDR3 has 20 residues. CDR1 is SGHRS, CDR2 YFSETQ, per germline.

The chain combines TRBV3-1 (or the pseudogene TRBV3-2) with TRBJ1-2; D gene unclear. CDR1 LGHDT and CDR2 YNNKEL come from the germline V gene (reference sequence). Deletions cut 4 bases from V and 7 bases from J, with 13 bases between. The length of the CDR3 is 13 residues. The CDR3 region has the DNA TGTGCCAGCAGCCTAGGATTTGGGGTTGGCTACACCTTC. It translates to CASSLGFGVGYTF.

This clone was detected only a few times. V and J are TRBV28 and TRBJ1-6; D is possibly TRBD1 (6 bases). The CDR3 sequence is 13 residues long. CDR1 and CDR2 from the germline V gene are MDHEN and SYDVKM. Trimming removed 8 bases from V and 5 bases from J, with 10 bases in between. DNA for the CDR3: TGTGCCAGCGGACAGCCCCATAATTCACCCCTCCACTTT. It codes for CASGQPHNSPLHF.

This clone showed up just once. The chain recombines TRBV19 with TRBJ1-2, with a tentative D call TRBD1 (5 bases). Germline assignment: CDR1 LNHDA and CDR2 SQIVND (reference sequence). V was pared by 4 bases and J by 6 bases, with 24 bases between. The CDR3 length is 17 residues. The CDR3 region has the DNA TGTGCCAGTAGTAGCGGGCGGGGGATCTTCACCGGCGATGGCTACACCTTC. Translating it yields CASSSGRGIFTGDGYTF.

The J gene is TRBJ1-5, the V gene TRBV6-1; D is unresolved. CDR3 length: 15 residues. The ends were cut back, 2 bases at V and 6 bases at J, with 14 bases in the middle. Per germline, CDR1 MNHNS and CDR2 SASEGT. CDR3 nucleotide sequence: TGTGCCAGCAGTGAAATCCCCCGGCTCCCTCAGCCCCAGCATTTT. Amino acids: CASSEIPRLPQPQHF.

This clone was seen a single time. CDR3 in DNA: TGTGCCAGCAGCCAACAGGGCTACAATGAGCAGTTCTTC. As protein: CASSQQGYNEQFF. This chain connects TRBV7-2 to TRBJ2-1, with D tentatively TRBD1 (6 bases). The germline gives CDR1 SGHTA, CDR2 FQGNSA. V was cut by 5 bases and J by 3 bases, with 8 bases left in between. The CDR3 has 13 amino acids. The complete variable domain, with remaining parts taken from reference TRBV7-2 and TRBJ2-1, reads GAGVSQSPSNKVTEKGKDVELRCDPISGHTALYWYRQSLGQGLEFLIYFQGNSAPDKSGLPSDRFSAERTGGSVSTLTIQRTQQEDSAVYLCASSQQGYNEQFFGPGTRLTVL.